The 5 T cell receptor beta chains reported below all come from one sample, sequenced in a study of cytomegalovirus exposure and HLA in healthy donors. The PCR was carried out with 60 Vbeta primers and 13 Jbeta primers. Assay used: immunoSEQ multiplex PCR; TCRdb lists only in-frame clones, some missing. The repertoire holds 95,000 to 150,000 clones, with 60% to 85% as singletons. Sequencing was done on a sample of PBMCs. The receptors derive from a woman between 35 and 50 years old in good health and CMV-seropositive.

The chain is built from TRBV7-2 and TRBJ2-7; TRBD1 agrees at 8 bases. With V trimmed by 5 bases and J by 4 bases, 1 base remained unmatched. Germline CDR1 and CDR2: SGHTA and FQGNSA. CDR3 size: 12 residues. The CDR3: CASSRTGYEQYF. The CDR3 DNA sequence: TGTGCCAGCAGCCGGACAGGGTACGAGCAGTACTTC.

This chain connects TRBV11-2 to TRBJ2-1; 9 positions match TRBD2. The CDR3 has 15 residues. Germline V gene data show CDR1 as SGHAT and CDR2 as FQNNGV. Unmatched junction bases numbered 9, after V lost 5 bases and J lost 7 bases. CDR3 DNA: TGTGCCAGCAGCCCGGGACTAGCTAAAGTAAATGAGCAGTTCTTC. It is translated as CASSPGLAKVNEQFF.

The chain couples TRBV12-5 to TRBJ1-1, with D tentatively TRBD1 (5 bases). V was cut by 5 bases and J by 0 bases, with 13 bases left in between. CDR1 and CDR2 from the germline V gene are LGHNT and FRNRAP. The CDR3 consists of 15 residues. CDR3 protein: CASGEWGGMNTEAFF. CDR3 sequence (DNA): TGTGCTAGTGGTGAGTGGGGGGGTATGAACACTGAAGCTTTCTTT.

The chain uses TRBV9 and TRBJ2-7, with D possibly being TRBD2 (7 bases). CDR3 length: 13 residues. The V end was cut by 0 bases, the J end by 6 bases, with 10 bases between. Germline V gene lookup returns CDR1 SGDLS and CDR2 YYNGEE. The CDR3 protein is CASSVVGGREQYF. Written as DNA, the CDR3 is TGTGCCAGCAGCGTAGTGGGGGGGCGCGAGCAGTACTTC. Full variable domain (outside the CDR3, taken from reference TRBV9 and TRBJ2-7): DSGVTQTPKHLITATGQRVTLRCSPRSGDLSVYWYQQSLDQGLQFLIQYYNGEERAKGNILERFSAQQFPDLHSELNLSSLELGDSALYFCASSVVGGREQYFGPGTRLTVT.

The V gene is TRBV6-5, the J gene TRBJ1-1; D not resolved. The germline V and J ends were trimmed by 6 bases and 2 bases, with 10 bases remaining between them. The V gene's germline CDR1 is MNHEY and CDR2 SVGAGI. CDR3 size: 13 residues. The CDR3 reads CASSPELNTEAFF. CDR3 bases: TGTGCCAGCAGCCCGGAGCTCAACACTGAAGCTTTCTTT.